This is a list of T cell receptor beta chains from one sample in a study of shared clonotypes between healthy human individuals. Only in-frame clones appear in the TCRdb table, and some are missing; sequencing was by immunoSEQ multiplex PCR. The data hold about 2,500,000 clones, with 90% to 95% observed a single time. The sample taken for sequencing was naive CD4+ T cells sorted from blood. Every receptor here comes from a young man in good health. CDR3s include the opening cysteine and the closing phenylalanine or tryptophan. Each record gives: D gene, J gene, V gene, clone size, CDR3 protein. The D gene is left open where the match is weak. Clone size, where shown, is once, few, many, or a class for clones that have expanded.

>.|TRBJ2-1|TRBV20-1|.
CSAGGLTEQFF
>TRBD1|TRBJ2-7|TRBV6-1|once
CASRGTGSLVHEQYF
>.|TRBJ1-6|TRBV5-1|.
CASSGGTESNSPLHF
>TRBD2|TRBJ2-7|TRBV6-6|.
CASSPSGRGFTYEQYF
>.|TRBJ2-3|TRBV10-1|.
CASSDGRTDTQYF
>.|TRBJ1-2|TRBV28|.
CASSFRGVRSYTF
>.|TRBJ2-4|TRBV9|.
CASSVAGNDIQYF
>.|TRBJ1-3|TRBV4-1|.
CASSQGGLGNTIYF
>.|TRBJ2-7|TRBV6-5|.
CASTQGVGAYEQYF
>.|TRBJ1-4|TRBV9|once
CASSAGPINEKLFF
>.|TRBJ1-5|TRBV2|.
CASSTGLLNQPQHF
>.|TRBJ1-2|TRBV7-9|.
CASSPGFEKEVNYGYTF
>.|TRBJ1-1|TRBV9|few
CASSVYGEPEAFF
>TRBD2|TRBJ2-1|TRBV19|.
CASSTQGVSGYQNEQFF
>TRBD2|TRBJ2-5|TRBV7-2|.
CASSLWLAGAGETQYF
>.|TRBJ2-7|TRBV25-1|.
CASRSLGEQYF
>.|TRBJ1-6|TRBV27|.
CASSQPSDNSPLHF
>TRBD1|TRBJ2-7|TRBV6-6|once
CASSWGWTGGRNEQYF
>TRBD2|TRBJ2-2|TRBV30|.
CAWSVRTGGGFGELFF
>TRBD1|TRBJ2-7|TRBV28|.
CASSFMPRTGVEQYF
>.|TRBJ1-2|TRBV29-1|once
CSVETANYGYTF
>TRBD1|TRBJ2-4|TRBV10-3|.
CAISPDRAGNIQYF
>.|TRBJ1-3|TRBV19|once
CASSQSRASGNTIYF
>.|TRBJ2-3|TRBV9|.
CASSATLGSSAQYF
>.|TRBJ2-3|TRBV7-2|.
CASSLVVGGADTQYF
>TRBD2|TRBJ2-5|TRBV6-5|.
CASSYGLASETQYF
>.|TRBJ1-6|TRBV2|.
CASRIEIGQNNSPLHF
>TRBD2|TRBJ2-3|TRBV10-2|.
CVTGGSFTDTQYF
>.|TRBJ1-2|TRBV5-1|once
CASSGQGTRYTF
>TRBD2|TRBJ2-1|TRBV7-3|.
CASSPGGGEQFF
>.|TRBJ2-3|TRBV27|.
CASSPNSGTQYF
>.|TRBJ2-2|TRBV5-4|once
CASIGGNTGELFF
>TRBD2|TRBJ2-1|TRBV4-3|.
CASSQESTSGGYNEQFF
>.|TRBJ1-1|TRBV19|.
CASTRGPINTEAFF
>.|TRBJ2-6|TRBV11-2|.
CASGPGANVLTF
>TRBD1|TRBJ2-7|TRBV2|.
CASRWDRSYEQYF
>TRBD1|TRBJ2-7|TRBV7-9|.
CASSLTGGAVYEQYF
>.|TRBJ1-2|TRBV6-5|.
CASSREAGAFYGYTF
>.|TRBJ1-2|TRBV30|.
CAWKTPGIIFYTF
>.|TRBJ2-5|TRBV5-8|.
CASSPGSGKETQYF
>.|TRBJ2-4|TRBV5-1|.
CASSLAPENIQYF
>.|TRBJ1-4|TRBV5-8|.
CASTERGTTNEKLFF
>TRBD1|TRBJ1-5|TRBV28|.
CASSWDRGQPQHF
>.|TRBJ2-5|TRBV5-1|.
CASSLEPEGRGTQYF
>TRBD2|TRBJ2-5|TRBV5-4|once
CASSLVAGSQETQYF
>.|TRBJ1-2|TRBV6-5|.
CASSKMVLGGYTF
>TRBD1|TRBJ2-7|TRBV28|.
CASTPTGSYEQYF
>.|TRBJ2-1|TRBV6-5|.
CASRRPATNEQFF
>TRBD2|TRBJ2-7|TRBV5-1|.
CASMRELNVDEQYF
>TRBD1|TRBJ2-7|TRBV7-7|.
CASSSRGSSYEQYF